Presented here are 12 T cell receptor beta chains from one specimen sequenced in a study of T cells in Graves' hyperthyroidism and ophthalmopathy (dated 2019 in TCRdb). The library was made by multiplex PCR. The reads were generated on an Illumina HiSeq 2000. TCR beta CDR3 regions were amplified from RNA transcripts. A first-round RT-PCR of the TCR CDR3 used the HTBI primer set with the Qiagen OneStep RT-PCR kit. TCRdb ran its own pipeline on the public reads, namely fastp trimming at Q25 and MiXCR clone calling, and kept in-frame beta chains. Entries are consolidated by CDR3 protein sequence, retaining the most common genes and DNA. In all, the sample holds hundreds of thousands of distinct CDR3 sequences, and roughly a quarter of those were seen once. The biggest ten clones account for about 10% of the sample. The sequenced sample was blood. The receptors were gathered from a woman aged 30 to 39 with Graves' ophthalmopathy.

Many counts were recorded for this clonotype. CDR3 sequence: CSATGESSGYTF. DNA for the CDR3: TGCAGCGCCACTGGGGAGTCCTCCGGCTACACCTTC. The V gene is TRBV29-1, the J gene TRBJ1-2; D not certain. The CDR3 loop spans 12 amino acids. Germline CDR1 SQVTM, CDR2 ANQGSEA. V lost 7 bases and J 8 bases, leaving 17 bases between the germline ends.

This clonotype appeared many times. The genes are TRBV6-2 or TRBV6-3 and TRBJ1-6; maybe TRBD1 (6 bases). The CDR3 is 13 amino acids. CDR1 is MNHEY, CDR2 SVGEGT, per germline. V gave up 4 bases and J gave up 8 bases, with 9 bases separating them. The CDR3 sequence is CASSLHRDSPLHF. CDR3 nucleotide sequence: TGTGCCAGCAGTTTACACAGGGATTCACCCCTCCACTTT.

The rearrangement uses TRBV6-2 or TRBV6-3 and TRBJ2-6; D assignment may be TRBD1 or TRBD2 (5 bases each). The V and J ends lost 5 bases and 0 bases respectively, with 20 bases between them. The CDR3 extends over 19 amino acids. Germline CDR1 MNHEY, CDR2 SVGEGT. CDR3 region: CASSPGTYAQFSGANVLTF. CDR3 DNA: TGTGCCAGCAGTCCGGGGACGTATGCTCAATTCTCTGGGGCCAACGTCCTGACTTTC.

CDR3 coding DNA: TGTGCCAGCAGTTTACCGTGGGAAGGCACTGAAGCTTTCTTT. Translating gives CASSLPWEGTEAFF. The J gene is TRBJ1-1, the V gene TRBV28, with D unclear. Trimming shortened V by 2 bases and J by 4 bases, and 11 bases separated the two germline ends. This CDR3 is 14 amino acids long. Germline V CDR1 and CDR2: MDHEN, SYDVKM. The full variable domain, rest sourced from reference TRBV28 and TRBJ1-1, is DVKVTQSSRYLVKRTGEKVFLECVQDMDHENMFWYRQDPGLGLRLIYFSYDVKMKEKGDIPEGYSVSREKKERFSLILESASTNQTSMYLCASSLPWEGTEAFFGQGTRLTVV.

Concerning this clonotype itself: A much larger clone sits a single nucleotide away, making a read error possible. This sequence joins TRBV27 and TRBJ2-7; D is perhaps TRBD1 or TRBD2 (5 bases each). Germline V gives CDR1 MNHEY, CDR2 SMNVEV (reference sequence). This CDR3 comprises 12 residues. The CDR3 sequence is CVSWDVTYEQYF. As DNA, the CDR3 is TGTGTCAGCTGGGACGTCACCTACGAGCAGTACTTC.

This rearrangement joins TRBV20-1 to TRBJ1-1, with 10 positions matching TRBD1. Germline CDR1 is DFQATT and CDR2 is SNEGSKA (reference sequence). Losses at the gene ends were 5 bases for V and 4 bases for J; bases not matched to a gene: 7. CDR3 length: 14 residues. CDR3 sequence: CSAPDRGGGTEAFF. The CDR3 bases are TGCAGTGCTCCGGACAGGGGGGGAGGCACTGAAGCTTTCTTT.

This rearrangement joins TRBV7-8 to TRBJ1-5, with unresolved D. CDR3 length equals 15 residues. Trimming shortened V by 5 bases and J by 0 bases, and 11 bases separated the two germline ends. The germline CDR1 and CDR2 sequences are SGHVS and FQNEAQ. CDR3 protein: CASSPPRVSNQPQHF. The DNA of the CDR3 is TGTGCCAGCAGCCCCCCGCGCGTTAGCAATCAGCCCCAGCATTTT. The variable domain in full, with the rest retrieved from reference TRBV7-8 and TRBJ1-5, is GAGVSQSPRYKVAKRGQDVALRCDPISGHVSLFWYQQALGQGPEFLTYFQNEAQLDKSGLPSDRFFAERPEGSVSTLKIQRTQQEDSAVYLCASSPPRVSNQPQHFGDGTRLSIL.

This clonotype was observed many times. V usage is TRBV6-5 and J usage is TRBJ1-2, with 7 bases lining up with TRBD1. The J segment lost 3 bases and the V segment lost 2 bases, leaving 9 bases of the junction unmatched. CDR1 MNHEY and CDR2 SVGAGI come from the germline V gene. The CDR3 contains 16 residues. The CDR3 loop is CASSYRDGTAYYGYTF. The CDR3 DNA is TGTGCCAGCAGTTACAGGGACGGGACAGCCTACTATGGCTACACCTTC.

This clonotype was detected many times. The chain has TRBV27 and TRBJ1-1, with TRBD1 matching 7 bases. The CDR3 extends over 14 amino acids. With V trimmed by 6 bases and J by 10 bases, 14 bases remained unmatched. Per the germline V gene, CDR1 is MNHEY and CDR2 is SMNVEV (reference sequence). The CDR3 nucleotides are TGTGCCAGCAGCCAAGGAGGGACAGTCGGGCGAGCTTTCTTT. Translating it yields CASSQGGTVGRAFF.

This clonotype showed up just a few times. V gene TRBV3-1 combines with J gene TRBJ1-3; 7 nucleotides line up with TRBD1. In germline, CDR1 is LGHDT, CDR2 YNNKEL (reference sequence). Trimming took 6 bases from V and 4 from J; bases not matched to a gene: 3. The CDR3 length is 13 residues. CDR3 residues: CASRQGPGNTIYF. DNA for the CDR3: TGTGCCAGCAGACAGGGGCCCGGAAACACCATATATTTT.

This sequence joins TRBV5-1 and TRBJ2-5, with D tentatively TRBD2 (5 bases). Germline-derived CDR1 and CDR2 are SGHRS and YFSETQ. Trimming took 0 bases from V and 4 from J, leaving 7 bases between them. The CDR3 contains 13 residues. Written as DNA, the CDR3 is TGCGCCAGCAGCTTGGCCGAGGGAGAGACCCAGTACTTC. Protein sequence: CASSLAEGETQYF.

In its sample, this clonotype was seen many times. The CDR3 DNA sequence: TGCAGTGCTAGAGAGCGGGGGGACACCGGGGAGCTGTTTTTT. It specifies CSARERGDTGELFF. This chain connects TRBV20-1 to TRBJ2-2; 8 bases fit TRBD2. The CDR3 runs 14 residues. Germline trimming cut 0 bases from V and 3 bases from J; bases unmatched to any gene: 0. In germline, CDR1 is DFQATT, CDR2 SNEGSKA (reference sequence).